This entry lists 8 T cell receptor beta chains sequenced from one sample in a study of a mutant IDH1 vaccine in newly diagnosed glioma. Assay: immunoSEQ multiplex PCR; the TCRdb copy retains only in-frame clones and omits some. The top ten clones hold approximately 1.4% of a sample with 50,000 to 65,000 clones, around 87% of them seen once. Time point defined: week 23, last vaccination. In every dose of vaccine, 300 ug of mutant IDH1 20-mer peptide was given alongside topical imiquimod. These receptors are not linked to any known antigen. The specimen comprised PBMCs, sampled from a glioma patient whose treatment included an IDH1 peptide vaccine. These receptor sequences come from a man aged 40-55 years with glioma.

The chain uses TRBV9 and TRBJ2-1; D is ambiguous. The V end was cut by 0 bases, the J end by 4 bases, with 2 bases between. CDR3 size: 12 residues. The germline gives CDR1 SGDLS, CDR2 YYNGEE. The CDR3 DNA reads as TGTGCCAGCAGCGTAGAATACAATGAGCAGTTCTTC. It is translated as CASSVEYNEQFF.

The chain has TRBV7-2 and TRBJ1-1; D is possibly TRBD1 (5 bases). This CDR3 has 13 amino acids. Germline CDR1 is SGHTA and CDR2 is FQGNSA. Trimming took 5 bases from V and 3 from J, leaving 10 bases between them. CDR3 region: CASSLTGDTEAFF. In DNA form, the CDR3 reads TGTGCCAGCAGCCTCACGGGGGACACTGAAGCTTTCTTT.

DNA of the CDR3: TGTGCCAGCAGCTTAACACCTCGGGTCAATTACAATGAGCAGTTCTTC. This codes for CASSLTPRVNYNEQFF. This chain joins TRBV7-3 and TRBJ2-1; D unresolved. The CDR3 extends over 16 amino acids. Trimming took 0 bases from V and 4 from J, leaving 13 bases between them. Germline CDR1 reads SGHTA; CDR2 reads FQGTGA.

The rearrangement uses TRBV7-9 and TRBJ2-5, with D perhaps being TRBD1 or TRBD2 (5 bases each). V lost 6 bases to trimming and J lost 3 bases, with 14 bases between them. Germline CDR1 and CDR2: SEHNR and FQNEAQ (reference sequence). The CDR3 covers 14 residues. The DNA of the CDR3 is TGTGCCAGCAGGCCCCTTGGGGGAAAAGAGACCCAGTACTTC. Translating it yields CASRPLGGKETQYF. Full variable domain (outside the CDR3, taken from reference TRBV7-9 and TRBJ2-5): DTGVSQNPRHKITKRGQNVTFRCDPISEHNRLYWYRQTLGQGPEFLTYFQNEAQLEKSRLLSDRFSAERPKGSFSTLEIQRTEQGDSAMYLCASRPLGGKETQYFGPGTRLLVL.

The V call is TRBV6-6, the J call TRBJ2-7; a weak D match, TRBD1 (6 bases). Deletions cut 10 bases from V and 6 bases from J, with 22 bases between. The V gene's germline CDR1 is MNHNY and CDR2 SVGAGI (reference sequence). This CDR3 contains 14 residues. Written as DNA, the CDR3 is TGTGCCACCAAAGGACAGAGCCGAGGTGGCGAGCAGTACTTC. Translating gives CATKGQSRGGEQYF.

The V gene is TRBV4-3, the J gene TRBJ2-1; D not certain. V dropped 1 base and J dropped 8 bases, with 15 bases sitting between them. Germline-derived CDR1 and CDR2 are LGHNA and YSLEER. This CDR3 has 15 residues. DNA of the CDR3: TGCGCCAGCAGCCAAGCCCCCACACGTCTCGATGAGCAGTTCTTC. Protein product: CASSQAPTRLDEQFF.

The V gene is TRBV6-5, the J gene TRBJ1-5; TRBD1 might be the D (5 bases). This CDR3 has 15 residues. V lost 6 bases, J lost 3 bases, and 15 bases lay in between. Germline V CDR1 and CDR2: MNHEY, SVGAGI. The CDR3 loop is CASRRRGTSNQPQHF. The CDR3 DNA follows: TGTGCCAGCAGGAGGAGGGGTACATCCAATCAGCCCCAGCATTTT.

A word on this clone: The germline gene is not matched at one end of the junction; a read error may be the cause. V is TRBV2 and J is TRBJ2-7, with 10 bases matching TRBD2. This CDR3 is 14 amino acids long. Looked up from germline, CDR1 is SNHLY and CDR2 is FYNNEI. This chain's CDR3 is CASTGSGRAYEQYF. Written as DNA, the CDR3 is TGTGCCAGCACCGGAAGCGGGAGGGCCTATGAGCAGTACTTC.